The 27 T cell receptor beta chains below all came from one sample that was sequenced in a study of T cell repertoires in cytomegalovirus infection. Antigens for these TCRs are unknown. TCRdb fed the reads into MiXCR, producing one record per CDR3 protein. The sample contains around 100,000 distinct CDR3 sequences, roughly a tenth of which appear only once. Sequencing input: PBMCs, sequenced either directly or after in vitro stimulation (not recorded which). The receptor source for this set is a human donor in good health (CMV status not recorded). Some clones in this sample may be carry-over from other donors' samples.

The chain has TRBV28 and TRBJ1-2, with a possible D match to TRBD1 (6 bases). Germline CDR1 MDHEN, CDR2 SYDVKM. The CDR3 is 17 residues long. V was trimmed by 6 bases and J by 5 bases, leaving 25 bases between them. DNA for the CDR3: TGTGCCAGCAGAACTGGGGGGGCGGGCAGTGCTCCTTATGGCTACACCTTC. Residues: CASRTGGAGSAPYGYTF.

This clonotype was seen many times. CDR3 sequence reads: CASSLAGDGGYTF. CDR3 nucleotide sequence: TGTGCCAGCAGCTTAGCGGGGGATGGCGGCTACACCTTC. V is TRBV11-3 and J is TRBJ1-2, with D possibly being TRBD1 (5 bases). V shed 1 base and J shed 8 bases, with 11 bases lying between them. The CDR3 is 13 amino acids. Germline CDR1 and CDR2: SGHNT and YENEEA.

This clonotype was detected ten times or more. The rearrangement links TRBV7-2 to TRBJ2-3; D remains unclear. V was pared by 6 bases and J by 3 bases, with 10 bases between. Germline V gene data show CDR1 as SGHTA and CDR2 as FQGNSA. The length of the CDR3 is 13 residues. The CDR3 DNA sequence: TGTGCCAGCAGTCCTACTTATACAGATACGCAGTATTTT. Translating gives CASSPTYTDTQYF. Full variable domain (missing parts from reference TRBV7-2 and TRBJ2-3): GAGVSQSPSNKVTEKGKDVELRCDPISGHTALYWYRQSLGQGLEFLIYFQGNSAPDKSGLPSDRFSAERTGGSVSTLTIQRTQQEDSAVYLCASSPTYTDTQYFGPGTRLTVL.

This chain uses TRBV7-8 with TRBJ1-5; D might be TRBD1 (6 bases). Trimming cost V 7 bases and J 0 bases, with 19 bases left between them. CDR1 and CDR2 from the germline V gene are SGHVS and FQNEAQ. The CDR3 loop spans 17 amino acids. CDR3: CASTISASGASNQPQHF. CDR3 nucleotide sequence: TGTGCCAGCACCATTAGTGCGTCGGGGGCTAGCAATCAGCCCCAGCATTTT.

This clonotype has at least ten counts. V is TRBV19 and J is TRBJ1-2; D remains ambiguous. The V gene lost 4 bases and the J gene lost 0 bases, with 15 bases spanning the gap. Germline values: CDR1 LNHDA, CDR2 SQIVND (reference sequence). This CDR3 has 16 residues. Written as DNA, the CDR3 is TGTGCCAGTAGTACCCTCCGGACGGAGACTAACTATGGCTACACCTTC. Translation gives CASSTLRTETNYGYTF. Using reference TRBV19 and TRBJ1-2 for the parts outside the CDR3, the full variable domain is DGGITQSPKYLFRKEGQNVTLSCEQNLNHDAMYWYRQDPGQGLRLIYYSQIVNDFQKGDIAEGYSVSREKKESFPLTVTSAQKNPTAFYLCASSTLRTETNYGYTFGSGTRLTVV.

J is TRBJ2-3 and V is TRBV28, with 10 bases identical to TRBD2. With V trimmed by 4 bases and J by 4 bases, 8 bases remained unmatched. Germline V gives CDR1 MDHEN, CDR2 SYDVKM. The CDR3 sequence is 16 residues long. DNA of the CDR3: TGTGCCAGCAGTTCCCTAGCGGGAGTATACCCAGATACGCAGTATTTT. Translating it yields CASSSLAGVYPDTQYF.

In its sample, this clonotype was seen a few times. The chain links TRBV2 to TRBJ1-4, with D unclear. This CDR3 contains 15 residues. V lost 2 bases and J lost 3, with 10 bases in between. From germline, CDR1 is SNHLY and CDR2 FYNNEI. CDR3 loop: CASSESGLANEKLFF. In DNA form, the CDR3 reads TGTGCCAGCAGTGAATCGGGATTAGCTAATGAAAAACTGTTTTTT.

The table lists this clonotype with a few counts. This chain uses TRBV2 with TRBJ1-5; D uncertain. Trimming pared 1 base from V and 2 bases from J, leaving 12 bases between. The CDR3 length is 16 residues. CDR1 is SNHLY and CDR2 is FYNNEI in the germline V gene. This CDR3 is CASSEETGEGNQPQHF. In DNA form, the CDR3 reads TGTGCCAGCAGTGAAGAGACGGGAGAAGGCAATCAGCCCCAGCATTTT.

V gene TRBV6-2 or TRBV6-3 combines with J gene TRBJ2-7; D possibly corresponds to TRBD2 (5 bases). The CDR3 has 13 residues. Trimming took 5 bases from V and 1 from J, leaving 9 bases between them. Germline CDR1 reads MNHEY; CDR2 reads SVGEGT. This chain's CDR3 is CASSPGISYEQYV. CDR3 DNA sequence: TGTGCCAGCAGTCCGGGGATTTCCTACGAGCAGTACGTC.

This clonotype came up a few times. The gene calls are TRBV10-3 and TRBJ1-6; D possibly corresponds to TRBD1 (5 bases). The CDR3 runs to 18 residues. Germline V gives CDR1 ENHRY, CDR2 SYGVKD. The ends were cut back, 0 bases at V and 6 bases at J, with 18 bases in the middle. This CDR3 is CAISESSGRVATNSPLHF. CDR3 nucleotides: TGTGCCATCAGTGAGTCAAGCGGCAGGGTGGCTACTAATTCACCCCTCCACTTT.

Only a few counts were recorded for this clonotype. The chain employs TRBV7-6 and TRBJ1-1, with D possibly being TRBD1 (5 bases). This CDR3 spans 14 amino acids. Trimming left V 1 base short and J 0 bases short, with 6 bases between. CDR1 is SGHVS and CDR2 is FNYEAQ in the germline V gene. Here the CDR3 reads CASSLDRLNTEAFF. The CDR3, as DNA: TGTGCCAGCAGCTTAGACAGGCTGAACACTGAAGCTTTCTTT.

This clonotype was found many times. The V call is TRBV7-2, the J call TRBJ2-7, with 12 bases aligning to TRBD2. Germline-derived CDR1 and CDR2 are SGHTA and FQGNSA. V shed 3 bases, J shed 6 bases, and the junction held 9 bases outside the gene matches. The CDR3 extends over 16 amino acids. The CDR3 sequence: CASSFGLAGGPGEQYF. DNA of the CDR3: TGTGCCAGCAGCTTTGGCCTAGCGGGAGGGCCTGGCGAGCAGTACTTC.

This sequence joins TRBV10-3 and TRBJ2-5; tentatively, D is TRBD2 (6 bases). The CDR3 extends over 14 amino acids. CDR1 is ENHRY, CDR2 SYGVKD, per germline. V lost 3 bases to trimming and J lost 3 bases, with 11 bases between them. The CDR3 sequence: CAISDGRGEETQYF. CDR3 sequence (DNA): TGTGCCATCAGTGACGGGAGAGGGGAAGAGACCCAGTACTTC.

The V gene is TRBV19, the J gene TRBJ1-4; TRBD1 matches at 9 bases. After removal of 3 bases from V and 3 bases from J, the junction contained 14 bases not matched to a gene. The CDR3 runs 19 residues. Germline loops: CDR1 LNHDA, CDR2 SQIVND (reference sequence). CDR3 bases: TGTGCCAGTAGTATCTTACTTGCCGGGACAGGGTCGGCTAATGAAAAACTGTTTTTT. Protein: CASSILLAGTGSANEKLFF.

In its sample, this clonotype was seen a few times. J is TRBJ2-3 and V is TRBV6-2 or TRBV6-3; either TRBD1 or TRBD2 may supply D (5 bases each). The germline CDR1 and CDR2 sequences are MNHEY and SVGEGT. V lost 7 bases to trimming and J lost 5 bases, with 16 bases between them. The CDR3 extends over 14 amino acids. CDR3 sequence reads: CASKLPGPRDTQYF. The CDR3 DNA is TGTGCCAGCAAACTGCCGGGACCCCGAGATACGCAGTATTTT.

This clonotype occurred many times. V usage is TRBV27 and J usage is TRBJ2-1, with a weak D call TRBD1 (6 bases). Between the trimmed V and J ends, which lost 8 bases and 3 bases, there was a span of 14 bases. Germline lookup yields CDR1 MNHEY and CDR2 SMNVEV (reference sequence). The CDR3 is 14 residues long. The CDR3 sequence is CASQSLDSYNEQFF. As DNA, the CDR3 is TGTGCCAGCCAATCTCTGGACAGCTACAATGAGCAGTTCTTC.

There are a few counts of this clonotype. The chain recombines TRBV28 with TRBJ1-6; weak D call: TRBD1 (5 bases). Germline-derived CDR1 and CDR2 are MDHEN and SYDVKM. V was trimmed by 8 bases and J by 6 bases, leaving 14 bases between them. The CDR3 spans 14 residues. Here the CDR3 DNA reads TGTGCCAGCGGGGGGGGAATCTCTAATTCACCCCTCCACTTT. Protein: CASGGGISNSPLHF.

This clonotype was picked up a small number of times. This CDR3 is CASTDYVKNIQYF. The CDR3 DNA sequence: TGTGCCAGCACTGACTACGTGAAAAACATTCAGTACTTC. The rearrangement joins TRBV2 to TRBJ2-4, with D possibly being TRBD2 (5 bases). V shed 7 bases and J shed 4 bases, with 11 bases lying between them. The CDR3 has 13 amino acids. Per the germline V gene, CDR1 is SNHLY and CDR2 is FYNNEI.

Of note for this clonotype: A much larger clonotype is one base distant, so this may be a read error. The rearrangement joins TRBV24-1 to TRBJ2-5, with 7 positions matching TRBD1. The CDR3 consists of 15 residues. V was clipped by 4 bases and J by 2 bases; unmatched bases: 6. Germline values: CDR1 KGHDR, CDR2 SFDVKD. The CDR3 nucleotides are TGTGCCACCAGTGAGATAGGGGGCTCACAAGAGACCCAGTACTTC. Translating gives CATSEIGGSQETQYF.

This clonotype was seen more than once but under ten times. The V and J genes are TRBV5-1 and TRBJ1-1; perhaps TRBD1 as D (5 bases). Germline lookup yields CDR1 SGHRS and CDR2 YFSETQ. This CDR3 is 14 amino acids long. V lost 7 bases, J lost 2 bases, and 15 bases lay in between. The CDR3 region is CASAIQEPNTEAFF. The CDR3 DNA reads TGCGCCAGCGCAATACAGGAACCAAACACTGAAGCTTTCTTT. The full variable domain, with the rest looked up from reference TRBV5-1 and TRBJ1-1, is KAGVTQTPRYLIKTRGQQVTLSCSPISGHRSVSWYQQTPGQGLQFLFEYFSETQRNKGNFPGRFSGRQFSNSRSEMNVSTLELGDSALYLCASAIQEPNTEAFFGQGTRLTVV.

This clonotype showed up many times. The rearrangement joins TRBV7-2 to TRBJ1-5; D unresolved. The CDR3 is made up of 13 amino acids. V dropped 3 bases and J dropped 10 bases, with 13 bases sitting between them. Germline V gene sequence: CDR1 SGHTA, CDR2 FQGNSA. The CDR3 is CASSFPGRLPQHF. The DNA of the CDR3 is TGTGCCAGCAGCTTCCCCGGGAGGCTCCCCCAGCATTTT.

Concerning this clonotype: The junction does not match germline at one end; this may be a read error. The CDR3 loop is CPSSSSGLAAKDTQYF. The CDR3 DNA follows: TGTCCCAGCAGCTCCTCGGGACTGGCGGCCAAAGACACGCAGTACTTT. The V and J genes are TRBV7-6 and TRBJ2-3; perhaps TRBD2 as D (6 bases). Germline V gene sequence: CDR1 SGHVS, CDR2 FNYEAQ. This CDR3 contains 16 residues.

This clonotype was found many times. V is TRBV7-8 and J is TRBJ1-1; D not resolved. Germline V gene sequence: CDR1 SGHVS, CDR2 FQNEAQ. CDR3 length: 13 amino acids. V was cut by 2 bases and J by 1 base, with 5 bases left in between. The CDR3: CASSLKRNTEAFF. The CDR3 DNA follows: TGTGCCAGCAGCTTAAAAAGGAACACTGAAGCTTTCTTT.

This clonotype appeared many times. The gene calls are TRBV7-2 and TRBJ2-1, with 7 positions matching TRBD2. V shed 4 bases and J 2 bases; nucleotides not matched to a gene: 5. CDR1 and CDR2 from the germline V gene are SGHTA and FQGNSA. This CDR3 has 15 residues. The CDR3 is CASSSSSGTYNEQFF. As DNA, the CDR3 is TGTGCCAGCAGCTCCTCTAGCGGCACCTACAATGAGCAGTTCTTC. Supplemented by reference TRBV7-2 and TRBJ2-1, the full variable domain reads GAGVSQSPSNKVTEKGKDVELRCDPISGHTALYWYRQSLGQGLEFLIYFQGNSAPDKSGLPSDRFSAERTGGSVSTLTIQRTQQEDSAVYLCASSSSSGTYNEQFFGPGTRLTVL.

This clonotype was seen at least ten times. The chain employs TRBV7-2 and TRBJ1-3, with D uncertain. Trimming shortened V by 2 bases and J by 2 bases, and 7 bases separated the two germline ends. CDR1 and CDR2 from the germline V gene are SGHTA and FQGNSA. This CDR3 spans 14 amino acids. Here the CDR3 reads CASSLFGPGNTIYF. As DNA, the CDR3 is TGTGCCAGCAGCTTATTCGGTCCTGGAAACACCATATATTTT.

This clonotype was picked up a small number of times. Here the CDR3 DNA reads TGCAGCGTTTGTCGGCCCCCCTCCTACAATGAGCAGTTCTTC. Amino acid sequence: CSVCRPPSYNEQFF. The chain joins TRBV29-1 to TRBJ2-1; D gene unclear. The V gene's germline CDR1 is SQVTM and CDR2 ANQGSEA. The CDR3 spans 14 residues. With 5 bases removed from V and 0 bases from J, the gap between germline ends came to 11 bases.

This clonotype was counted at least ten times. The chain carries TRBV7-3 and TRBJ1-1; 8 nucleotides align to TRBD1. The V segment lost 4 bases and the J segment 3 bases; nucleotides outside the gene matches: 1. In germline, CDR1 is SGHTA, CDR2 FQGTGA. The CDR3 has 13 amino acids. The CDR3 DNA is TGTGCCAGCAGCTCACAGGGGGACACTGAAGCTTTCTTT. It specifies CASSSQGDTEAFF.